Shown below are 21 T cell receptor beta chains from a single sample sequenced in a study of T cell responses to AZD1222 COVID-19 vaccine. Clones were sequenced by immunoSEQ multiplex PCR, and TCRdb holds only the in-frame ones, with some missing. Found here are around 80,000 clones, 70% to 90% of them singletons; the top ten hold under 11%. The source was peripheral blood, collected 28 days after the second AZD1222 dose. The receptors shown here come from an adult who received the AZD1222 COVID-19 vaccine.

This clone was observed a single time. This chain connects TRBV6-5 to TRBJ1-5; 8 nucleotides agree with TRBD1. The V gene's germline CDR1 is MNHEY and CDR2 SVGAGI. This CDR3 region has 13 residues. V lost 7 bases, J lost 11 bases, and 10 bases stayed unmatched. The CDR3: CASNGQGLGTQHF. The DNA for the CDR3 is TGTGCCAGCAACGGACAGGGCTTGGGGACCCAGCATTTT.

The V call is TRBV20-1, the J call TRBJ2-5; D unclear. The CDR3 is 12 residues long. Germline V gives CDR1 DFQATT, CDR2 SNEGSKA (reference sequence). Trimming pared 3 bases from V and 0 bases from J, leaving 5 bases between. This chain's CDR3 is CSASRYQETQYF. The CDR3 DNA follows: TGCAGTGCTAGTCGGTACCAAGAGACCCAGTACTTC.

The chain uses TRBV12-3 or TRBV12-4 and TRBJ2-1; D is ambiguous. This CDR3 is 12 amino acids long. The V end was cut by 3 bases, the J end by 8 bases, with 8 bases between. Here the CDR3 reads CASSLWSYEQFF. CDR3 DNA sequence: TGTGCCAGCAGTTTGTGGAGCTATGAGCAGTTCTTC.

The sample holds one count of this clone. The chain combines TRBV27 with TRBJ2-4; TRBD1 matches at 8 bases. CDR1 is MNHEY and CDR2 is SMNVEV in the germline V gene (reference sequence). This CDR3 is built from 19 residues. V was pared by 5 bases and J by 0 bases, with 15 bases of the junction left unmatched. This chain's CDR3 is CASSRILQTGDVAKNIQYF. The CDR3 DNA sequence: TGTGCCAGCAGTCGGATCCTACAGACAGGGGACGTAGCCAAAAACATTCAGTACTTC.

The CDR3, as DNA: TGTGCCAGCAGCCAAACAGGGGTCGGGAGTGAAAAACTGTTTTTT. The encoded protein is CASSQTGVGSEKLFF. The rearrangement uses TRBV3-1 (or the pseudogene TRBV3-2) and TRBJ1-4; TRBD1 matches at 7 bases. Germline CDR1 is LGHDT and CDR2 is YNNKEL (reference sequence). V lost 2 bases to trimming and J lost 7 bases; unmatched junction nucleotides: 7. This CDR3 region has 15 residues.

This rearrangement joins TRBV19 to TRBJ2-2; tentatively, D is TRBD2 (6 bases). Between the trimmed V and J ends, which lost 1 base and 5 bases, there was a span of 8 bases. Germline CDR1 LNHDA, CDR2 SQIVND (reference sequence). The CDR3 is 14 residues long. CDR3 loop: CASSIAGGTGELFF. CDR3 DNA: TGTGCCAGTAGTATAGCCGGGGGTACCGGGGAGCTGTTTTTT.

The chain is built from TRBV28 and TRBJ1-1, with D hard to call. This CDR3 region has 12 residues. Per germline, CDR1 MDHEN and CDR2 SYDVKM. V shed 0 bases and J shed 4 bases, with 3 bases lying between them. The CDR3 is CASSLWSTEAFF. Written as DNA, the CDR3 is TGTGCCAGCAGTTTATGGTCCACTGAAGCTTTCTTT.

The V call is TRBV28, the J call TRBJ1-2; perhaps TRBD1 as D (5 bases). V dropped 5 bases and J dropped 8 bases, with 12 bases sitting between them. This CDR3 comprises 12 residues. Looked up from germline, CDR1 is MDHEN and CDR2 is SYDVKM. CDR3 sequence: CASSQPGYGYTF. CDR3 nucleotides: TGTGCCAGCAGTCAACCAGGGTACGGCTACACCTTC.

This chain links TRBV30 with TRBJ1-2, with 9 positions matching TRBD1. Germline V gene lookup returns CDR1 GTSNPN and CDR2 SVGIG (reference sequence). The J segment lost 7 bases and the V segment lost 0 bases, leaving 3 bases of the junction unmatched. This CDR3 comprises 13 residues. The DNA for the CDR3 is TGTGCCTGGAGTGTGGGACAGGGTGTTGGCTACACCTTC. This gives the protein CAWSVGQGVGYTF.

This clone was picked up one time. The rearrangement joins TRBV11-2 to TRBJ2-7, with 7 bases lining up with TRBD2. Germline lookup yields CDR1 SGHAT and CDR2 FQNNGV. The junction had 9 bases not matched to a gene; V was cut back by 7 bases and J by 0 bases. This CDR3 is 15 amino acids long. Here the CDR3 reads CASTPNGGNSYEQYF. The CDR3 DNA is TGTGCCAGCACCCCTAACGGGGGGAACTCCTACGAGCAGTACTTC.

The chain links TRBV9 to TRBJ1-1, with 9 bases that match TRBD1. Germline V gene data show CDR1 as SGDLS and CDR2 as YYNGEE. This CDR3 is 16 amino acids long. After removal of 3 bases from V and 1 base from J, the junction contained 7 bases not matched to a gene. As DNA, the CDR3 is TGTGCCAGCAGCGCGAGAGACAGGGGGAGGAACACTGAAGCTTTCTTT. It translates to CASSARDRGRNTEAFF.

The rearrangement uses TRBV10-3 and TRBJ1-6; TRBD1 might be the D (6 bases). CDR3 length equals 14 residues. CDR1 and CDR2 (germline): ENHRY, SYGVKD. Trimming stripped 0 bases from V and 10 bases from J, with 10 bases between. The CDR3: CAISESTGYSPLHF. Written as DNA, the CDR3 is TGTGCCATCAGTGAGTCAACAGGGTACTCACCCCTCCACTTT.

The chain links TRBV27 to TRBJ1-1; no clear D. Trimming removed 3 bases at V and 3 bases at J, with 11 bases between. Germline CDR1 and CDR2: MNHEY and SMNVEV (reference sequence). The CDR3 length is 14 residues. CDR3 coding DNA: TGTGCCAGCAGTTTCCTAGGGAGGCACACTGAAGCTTTCTTT. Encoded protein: CASSFLGRHTEAFF.

Here the CDR3 DNA reads TGTGCCAGCAGCACCACAGGGGTGGACACCGGGGAGCTGTTTTTT. Its translation is CASSTTGVDTGELFF. This chain links TRBV5-6 with TRBJ2-2; 7 nucleotides line up with TRBD1. This CDR3 spans 15 amino acids. Germline V gene lookup returns CDR1 SGHDT and CDR2 YYEEEE. After removal of 4 bases from V and 3 bases from J, the junction contained 6 bases not matched to a gene.

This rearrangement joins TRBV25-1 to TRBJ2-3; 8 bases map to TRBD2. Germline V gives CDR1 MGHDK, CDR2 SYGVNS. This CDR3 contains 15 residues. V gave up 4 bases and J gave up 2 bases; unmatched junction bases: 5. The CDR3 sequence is CASSASSGATDTQYF. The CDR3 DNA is TGTGCCAGCAGTGCCAGTAGCGGGGCCACAGATACGCAGTATTTT.

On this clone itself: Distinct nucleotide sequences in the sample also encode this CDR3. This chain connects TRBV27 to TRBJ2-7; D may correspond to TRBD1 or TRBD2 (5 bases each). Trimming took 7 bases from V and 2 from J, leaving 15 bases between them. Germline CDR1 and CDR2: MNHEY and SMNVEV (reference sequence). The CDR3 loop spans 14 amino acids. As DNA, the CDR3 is TGTGCCAGCAAAGCTGGGACGCTTACCTACGAGCAGTACTTC. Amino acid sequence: CASKAGTLTYEQYF.

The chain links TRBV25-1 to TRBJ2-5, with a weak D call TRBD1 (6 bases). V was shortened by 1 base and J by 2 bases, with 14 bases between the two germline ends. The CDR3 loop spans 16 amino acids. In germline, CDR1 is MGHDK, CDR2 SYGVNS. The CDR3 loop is CASSESGRGRQETQYF. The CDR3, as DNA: TGTGCCAGCAGTGAATCGGGCAGGGGACGACAAGAGACCCAGTACTTC.

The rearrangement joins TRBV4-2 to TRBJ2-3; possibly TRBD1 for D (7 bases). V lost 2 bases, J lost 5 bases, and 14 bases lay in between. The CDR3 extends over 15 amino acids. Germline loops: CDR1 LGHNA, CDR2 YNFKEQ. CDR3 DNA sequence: TGTGCCAGCAGCCAATTCGGGCAGGGGGGAGATACGCAGTATTTT. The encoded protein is CASSQFGQGGDTQYF.

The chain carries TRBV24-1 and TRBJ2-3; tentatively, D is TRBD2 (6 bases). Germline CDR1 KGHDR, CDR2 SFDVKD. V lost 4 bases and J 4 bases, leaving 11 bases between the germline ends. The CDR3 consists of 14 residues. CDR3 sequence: CATSDHSGADTQYF. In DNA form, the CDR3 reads TGTGCCACCAGTGACCATTCGGGAGCAGATACGCAGTATTTT.

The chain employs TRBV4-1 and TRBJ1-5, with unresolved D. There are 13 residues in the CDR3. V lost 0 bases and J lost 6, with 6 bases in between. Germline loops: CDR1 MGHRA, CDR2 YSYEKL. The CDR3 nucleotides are TGCGCCAGCAGCCAAGATTACGGTCAGCCCCAGCATTTT. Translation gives CASSQDYGQPQHF.

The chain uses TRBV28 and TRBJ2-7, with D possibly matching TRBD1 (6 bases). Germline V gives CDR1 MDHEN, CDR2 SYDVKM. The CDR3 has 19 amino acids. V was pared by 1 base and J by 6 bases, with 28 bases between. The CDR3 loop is CASSLFGRSGAGSFGEQYF. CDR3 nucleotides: TGTGCCAGCAGTTTATTTGGTCGTTCAGGGGCAGGGTCATTCGGCGAGCAGTACTTC. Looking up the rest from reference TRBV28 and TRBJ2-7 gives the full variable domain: DVKVTQSSRYLVKRTGEKVFLECVQDMDHENMFWYRQDPGLGLRLIYFSYDVKMKEKGDIPEGYSVSREKKERFSLILESASTNQTSMYLCASSLFGRSGAGSFGEQYFGPGTRLTVT.